What follows are 31 T cell receptor beta chains derived from one specimen sequenced in a study of T cell responses to AZD1222 COVID-19 vaccine (dated by TCRdb to the early 2020s). This specimen's time point label, per the study, means: baseline before first vaccination. Libraries were made using the immunoSEQ multiplex PCR assay. TCRdb took over this immuneACCESS table, retaining in-frame rearrangements with V and J assigned. Such tables are incomplete; in checked studies, under half of the missing clones stem from an unresolved V gene, and the remainder is unexplained. Present in this sample are roughly 140,000 clones, approximately 89% of which were seen just once. The ten largest clones take up 4.5% to 6.5% of the sample. The sample consisted of peripheral blood, taken on day 0 of AZD1222 vaccination. The receptors were gathered from an adult in good health.

This clone was found once. The chain recombines TRBV3-1 (or the pseudogene TRBV3-2) with TRBJ2-2; D gene uncertain. This CDR3 region has 13 residues. The germline V gene encodes CDR1 LGHDT and CDR2 YNNKEL (reference sequence). Trimming took off 5 bases at V and 6 bases at J, with 10 bases between the two ends. For the CDR3, the DNA is TGTGCCAGCAGCTCGCACAGTGCCGGGGAGCTGTTTTTT. Residues: CASSSHSAGELFF.

The genes are TRBV27 and TRBJ1-1; D uncertain. The CDR3 length is 15 residues. Per germline, CDR1 MNHEY and CDR2 SMNVEV (reference sequence). Trimming left V 6 bases short and J 1 base short, with 15 bases between. The CDR3 spells CASREWTFSNTEAFF. Written as DNA, the CDR3 is TGTGCCAGCAGAGAGTGGACGTTTTCGAACACTGAAGCTTTCTTT.

CDR3 nucleotides: TGTGCCAGCAGTTACGGGACAGGGTACAATGAGCAGTTCTTC. It encodes CASSYGTGYNEQFF. The chain couples TRBV6-5 to TRBJ2-1; 9 nucleotides match TRBD1. Per the germline V gene, CDR1 is MNHEY and CDR2 is SVGAGI. V lost 2 bases to trimming and J lost 4 bases; unmatched junction nucleotides: 0. There are 14 residues in the CDR3.

The V call is TRBV7-2, the J call TRBJ2-7; D not resolved. V lost 1 base and J lost 7, with 14 bases in between. Germline CDR1 SGHTA, CDR2 FQGNSA. This CDR3 comprises 14 residues. The CDR3 bases are TGTGCCAGCAGCTTAGGGGCGTCGCTGCAAGAGCAGTACTTC. Translated, it gives CASSLGASLQEQYF.

The V call is TRBV7-9, the J call TRBJ2-1, with TRBD2 matching over 14 bases. The germline V gene encodes CDR1 SEHNR and CDR2 FQNEAQ (reference sequence). The CDR3 runs 19 residues. With V trimmed by 5 bases and J by 0 bases, 9 bases remained unmatched. In DNA, the CDR3 is TGTGCCAGCAGCGGGGGACTAGCGGGAGCCACCACCTCCTACAATGAGCAGTTCTTC. Translating it yields CASSGGLAGATTSYNEQFF.

This rearrangement joins TRBV6-1 to TRBJ2-4; 8 bases align to TRBD2. Trimming at V came to 1 base and at J to 4 bases, leaving 9 bases not matched to a gene. The CDR3 contains 17 residues. Germline V gives CDR1 MNHNS, CDR2 SASEGT. CDR3 region: CASSEGGSGRGKNIQYF. The CDR3 DNA follows: TGTGCCAGCAGTGAAGGGGGGAGCGGGAGAGGGAAAAACATTCAGTACTTC.

The V and J genes are TRBV19 and TRBJ1-5, with D tentatively TRBD1 (5 bases). This CDR3 is built from 15 residues. In germline, CDR1 is LNHDA, CDR2 SQIVND (reference sequence). Trimming shortened V by 3 bases and J by 0 bases, and 9 bases separated the two germline ends. CDR3 DNA: TGTGCCAGTAGTATTTCAGGGTATAGCAATCAGCCCCAGCATTTT. Amino acids: CASSISGYSNQPQHF.

The chain is built from TRBV19 and TRBJ2-7, with 9 bases that match TRBD1. Germline V CDR1 and CDR2: LNHDA, SQIVND (reference sequence). The CDR3 consists of 14 residues. J gave up 7 bases and V 3 bases, and 7 bases lay outside the gene matches. The CDR3 DNA follows: TGTGCCAGTAGTATGCGGGACAGGGCTGTTGAGCAGTACTTC. It is translated as CASSMRDRAVEQYF.

This clone was detected once. The chain employs TRBV2 and TRBJ1-6; no firm D call. CDR1 is SNHLY, CDR2 FYNNEI, per germline. This CDR3 comprises 12 residues. V gave up 10 bases and J gave up 9 bases, with 13 bases separating them. The CDR3 spells CATGEEVSPLHF. CDR3 bases: TGTGCCACCGGAGAGGAGGTTTCACCCCTCCACTTT.

This chain uses TRBV19 with TRBJ1-5; no clear D. Germline CDR1 LNHDA, CDR2 SQIVND (reference sequence). The CDR3 is made up of 15 amino acids. V was shortened by 0 bases and J by 0 bases, with 6 bases between the two germline ends. CDR3 sequence: CASSIDRGSNQPQHF. In DNA, the CDR3 is TGTGCCAGTAGTATAGATAGAGGTAGCAATCAGCCCCAGCATTTT. Combining the CDR3 with reference TRBV19 and TRBJ1-5 gives the whole variable domain DGGITQSPKYLFRKEGQNVTLSCEQNLNHDAMYWYRQDPGQGLRLIYYSQIVNDFQKGDIAEGYSVSREKKESFPLTVTSAQKNPTAFYLCASSIDRGSNQPQHFGDGTRLSIL.

The gene calls are TRBV19 and TRBJ2-3, with D unclear. V dropped 2 bases and J dropped 0 bases, with 9 bases sitting between them. In germline, CDR1 is LNHDA, CDR2 SQIVND (reference sequence). The CDR3 loop spans 15 amino acids. Here the CDR3 DNA reads TGTGCCAGTAGTATAAGGCTCTCTAGCACAGATACGCAGTATTTT. It specifies CASSIRLSSTDTQYF.

The chain employs TRBV11-3 and TRBJ2-1; D not resolved. Trimming left V 5 bases short and J 6 bases short, with 14 bases between. CDR3 length: 14 amino acids. Germline-derived CDR1 and CDR2 are SGHNT and YENEEA. CDR3 protein: CASSPSGLANEQFF. CDR3 nucleotides: TGTGCCAGCAGCCCCTCCGGCCTTGCCAATGAGCAGTTCTTC.

This chain links TRBV5-1 with TRBJ2-7; 7 bases match TRBD1. This CDR3 has 17 residues. Germline trimming cut 4 bases from V and 3 bases from J; bases unmatched to any gene: 16. The germline V gene has CDR1 SGHRS and CDR2 YFSETQ. CDR3 bases: TGCGCCAGCAGCCCGTACCTAACAGGGGTTACTAGCTACGAGCAGTACTTC. Its protein product is CASSPYLTGVTSYEQYF.

This clone appeared once. The rearrangement links TRBV7-9 to TRBJ1-2, with a tentative D call TRBD1 (6 bases). CDR3 length: 16 residues. Trimming took off 2 bases at V and 2 bases at J, with 15 bases between the two ends. Looked up from germline, CDR1 is SEHNR and CDR2 is FQNEAQ (reference sequence). CDR3 loop: CASSLLWKGTNYGYTF. CDR3 nucleotide sequence: TGTGCCAGCAGCTTACTCTGGAAGGGGACAAACTATGGCTACACCTTC. Full variable domain (outside the CDR3, taken from reference TRBV7-9 and TRBJ1-2): DTGVSQNPRHKITKRGQNVTFRCDPISEHNRLYWYRQTLGQGPEFLTYFQNEAQLEKSRLLSDRFSAERPKGSFSTLEIQRTEQGDSAMYLCASSLLWKGTNYGYTFGSGTRLTVV.

The rearrangement links TRBV6-5 to TRBJ2-7; possibly TRBD1 or TRBD2 for D (5 bases each). Germline V lookup: CDR1 MNHEY, CDR2 SVGAGI. Trimming took off 9 bases at V and 2 bases at J, with 14 bases between the two ends. The CDR3 consists of 13 residues. The CDR3 is CASNRDGPYEQYF. CDR3 DNA: TGTGCCAGTAACCGGGACGGTCCCTACGAGCAGTACTTC.

V gene TRBV27 combines with J gene TRBJ2-2, with D maybe TRBD1 (5 bases). Trimming pared 5 bases from V and 5 bases from J, leaving 12 bases between. The V gene's germline CDR1 is MNHEY and CDR2 SMNVEV (reference sequence). This CDR3 contains 14 residues. CDR3 region: CASSIGAYTGELFF. The CDR3 DNA reads as TGTGCCAGCAGTATAGGGGCCTATACCGGGGAGCTGTTTTTT.

The V gene is TRBV6-2 or TRBV6-3, the J gene TRBJ2-5; the match to TRBD2 covers 7 bases. The length of the CDR3 is 15 residues. The germline gives CDR1 MNHEY, CDR2 SVGEGT. After removal of 1 base from V and 4 bases from J, the junction contained 6 bases not matched to a gene. This CDR3 reads CASSYWGLSGETQYF. The CDR3 nucleotides read TGTGCCAGCAGTTACTGGGGACTATCGGGAGAGACCCAGTACTTC.

This rearrangement joins TRBV27 to TRBJ1-2; tentatively, D is TRBD1 (6 bases). This CDR3 has 13 residues. V was cut by 2 bases and J by 6 bases, with 10 bases left in between. Germline loops: CDR1 MNHEY, CDR2 SMNVEV (reference sequence). The CDR3: CASSLNRVDGYTF. CDR3 nucleotide sequence: TGTGCCAGCAGTTTAAACAGGGTGGATGGCTACACCTTC.

This chain uses TRBV6-5 with TRBJ2-5; D gene unclear. The V gene lost 2 bases and the J gene lost 1 base, with 8 bases spanning the gap. The CDR3 sequence is 14 residues long. The germline V gene encodes CDR1 MNHEY and CDR2 SVGAGI. CDR3 sequence (DNA): TGTGCCAGCAGTTACGTGGCGGCCCAAGAGACCCAGTACTTC. This gives the protein CASSYVAAQETQYF.

The V and J genes are TRBV6-4 and TRBJ2-6; D remains ambiguous. The V end lost 2 bases, the J end lost 0 bases, and 2 bases lay between the germline ends. The CDR3 length is 14 residues. Germline V gives CDR1 MRHNA, CDR2 SNTAGT. The CDR3 loop is CASSDHSGANVLTF. The CDR3 DNA follows: TGTGCCAGCAGTGACCACTCTGGGGCCAACGTCCTGACTTTC.

This chain links TRBV30 with TRBJ1-6; possibly TRBD1 for D (5 bases). This CDR3 has 14 residues. In germline, CDR1 is GTSNPN, CDR2 SVGIG (reference sequence). V was pared by 1 base and J by 4 bases, with 8 bases between. For the CDR3, the DNA is TGTGCCTGGAGTGGGGGGGGGTATAATTCACCCCTCCACTTT. It is translated as CAWSGGGYNSPLHF.

This chain links TRBV19 with TRBJ1-1; TRBD1 is a possible D gene (5 bases). CDR1 is LNHDA and CDR2 is SQIVND in the germline V gene (reference sequence). Deletions cut 6 bases from V and 0 bases from J, with 14 bases between. The CDR3 length is 15 residues. The CDR3 region is CASRDNRNMNTEAFF. The CDR3 coding sequence is TGTGCCAGTAGGGATAACAGGAATATGAACACTGAAGCTTTCTTT. The complete variable domain, with remaining parts taken from reference TRBV19 and TRBJ1-1, reads DGGITQSPKYLFRKEGQNVTLSCEQNLNHDAMYWYRQDPGQGLRLIYYSQIVNDFQKGDIAEGYSVSREKKESFPLTVTSAQKNPTAFYLCASRDNRNMNTEAFFGQGTRLTVV.

The genes are TRBV7-9 and TRBJ2-3, with TRBD2 matching 9 bases. Losses at the gene ends were 3 bases for V and 4 bases for J; bases not matched to a gene: 5. The CDR3 extends over 15 amino acids. Germline V lookup: CDR1 SEHNR, CDR2 FQNEAQ (reference sequence). CDR3: CASSFPSGNADTQYF. The CDR3 DNA is TGTGCCAGCAGCTTCCCTAGCGGGAACGCAGATACGCAGTATTTT. The full variable domain, completed using reference TRBV7-9 and TRBJ2-3, is DTGVSQNPRHKITKRGQNVTFRCDPISEHNRLYWYRQTLGQGPEFLTYFQNEAQLEKSRLLSDRFSAERPKGSFSTLEIQRTEQGDSAMYLCASSFPSGNADTQYFGPGTRLTVL.

The genes are TRBV12-3 or TRBV12-4 and TRBJ1-2; D unresolved. V was pared by 6 bases and J by 7 bases, with 9 bases between. The CDR3 covers 11 residues. The CDR3 protein is CASSQAGGYTF. For the CDR3, the DNA is TGTGCCAGCAGCCAGGCGGGTGGCTACACCTTC.

The chain joins TRBV9 to TRBJ2-7, with TRBD1 identical over 7 bases. The CDR3 spans 14 residues. CDR1 and CDR2 from the germline V gene are SGDLS and YYNGEE. V trimming: 3 bases; J trimming: 1 base; junction bases outside the gene matches: 4. In DNA form, the CDR3 reads TGTGCCAGCAGCGATCCGGGACAGTCCTACGAGCAGTACTTC. It translates to CASSDPGQSYEQYF.

The CDR3 DNA sequence: TGTGCCAGCTCTCGTACGGGCCCGCGGGGCCCGGAAGCTTTCTTT. Amino acids: CASSRTGPRGPEAFF. The V gene is TRBV18, the J gene TRBJ1-1, with D perhaps matching TRBD1 (5 bases). V lost 6 bases to trimming and J lost 8 bases, with 22 bases between them. The V gene's germline CDR1 is KGHSH and CDR2 LQKENI. The CDR3 has 15 amino acids.

DNA of the CDR3: TGTGCCAGTAGTATTTTGTACCCGGGACTAGCGTCGTACAATGAGCAGTTCTTC. The encoded protein is CASSILYPGLASYNEQFF. The V gene is TRBV19, the J gene TRBJ2-1; TRBD2 matches at 10 bases. Germline-derived CDR1 and CDR2 are LNHDA and SQIVND (reference sequence). With V trimmed by 3 bases and J by 4 bases, 12 bases remained unmatched. The CDR3 contains 18 residues.

This chain links TRBV24-1 with TRBJ1-2, with D maybe TRBD1 (5 bases). V dropped 4 bases and J dropped 8 bases, with 16 bases sitting between them. The CDR3 has 14 residues. Germline V gene data show CDR1 as KGHDR and CDR2 as SFDVKD. The CDR3 sequence: CATSDPRGGWGYTF. Written as DNA, the CDR3 is TGTGCCACCAGTGACCCCCGCGGGGGTTGGGGCTACACCTTC.

The chain employs TRBV6-2 or TRBV6-3 and TRBJ2-1, with a possible D match to TRBD1 (5 bases). Trimming left V 2 bases short and J 7 bases short, with 15 bases between. Per germline, CDR1 MNHEY and CDR2 SVGEGT. This CDR3 comprises 15 residues. DNA of the CDR3: TGTGCCAGCAGTTACGGCGCAGGGCCTTTTAATGAGCAGTTCTTC. Translation gives CASSYGAGPFNEQFF.

This clone occurred a few times. The V gene is TRBV5-1, the J gene TRBJ2-5; 10 bases line up with TRBD2. Per the germline V gene, CDR1 is SGHRS and CDR2 is YFSETQ. Unmatched junction bases numbered 6, after V lost 3 bases and J lost 1 base. This CDR3 contains 16 residues. CDR3 residues: CASSSSSSGSQETQYF. In nucleotides, the CDR3 is TGCGCCAGCAGCTCTTCTTCTAGCGGGAGCCAAGAGACCCAGTACTTC.

V is TRBV5-1 and J is TRBJ1-1; D is unresolved. V was clipped by 2 bases and J by 1 base, with 12 bases between them. The CDR3 sequence is 15 residues long. The germline V gene has CDR1 SGHRS and CDR2 YFSETQ. CDR3 amino acids: CASSFDLGPNTEAFF. The CDR3 DNA reads TGCGCCAGCAGCTTTGACTTAGGCCCGAACACTGAAGCTTTCTTT.